Here is one T cell receptor beta chain with its context. The target of this receptor is not known. No qualities accompany the bases; no much larger clone lies one base away. Receptors were amplified or captured by the immunoSEQ multiplex PCR assay. A mixture of 60 forward primers for TCR Vbeta segments and 13 reverse primers for TCR Jbeta segments was used in the multiplex PCR. Amplification of the CDR3 region of rearranged TCR beta genes was performed with a multiplex PCR assay on genomic DNA. The Illumina HiSeq System was used to sequence the amplified TCR beta libraries as 87-base-pair reads. As for how the authors treated the data: In a later analysis, 70 million to 95 million unique TCR beta chains were counted across the approximately 670 repertoires, and roughly 11 million of these chains were shared by at least two donors. Raw reads were error-corrected and collapsed into unique sequences by a nearest-neighbor algorithm in which closely related sequences were merged to remove PCR and sequencing errors. To assign V, D and J gene segments, CDR3 sequences were aligned to IMGT reference sequences. Each retained sequence needed at least a six-nucleotide match to both a V gene segment and a J gene segment. Rearrangements were called productive when the CDR3 lacked stop codons and stayed in frame with V and J; all others were non-productive. CDR3 was defined according to IMGT convention as the region running from the second conserved V-encoded cysteine to the conserved J-encoded phenylalanine. The earlier analysis of 587 of the donors excluded any sequence lacking an unambiguous match to a single V gene segment. In an earlier analysis of more than 500 of the donors, a V segment was called functional when productive rearrangements were above 56.7%, and segregating when the standard deviation between donors exceeded 5%. A statistical classification framework was built for diagnosing cytomegalovirus status from the catalog of TCR beta chain sequences. In a later analysis, TCR nucleotide sequences were compared against IMGT/GENE-DB human TR gene sequences so that V and J genes could be assigned. A later analysis assigned CDR3 sequences and most-parsimonious VDJ recombination scenarios with the TCRdist pipeline. A later analysis defined each TCR beta chain by its CDR3 amino acid sequence plus V-gene family, and excluded reads lacking a unique V-gene family. As a way to deal with suspected cross-contamination and a sequencing artifact, a later analysis dropped roughly 600 nucleotide sequences that were highly shared and had low generation probability. For each public chain, a later analysis derived a clonal expansion index from normalized ranks of inferred template counts within each repertoire. Generation probabilities in a later analysis came from a VDJ recombination model fitted to out-of-frame rearrangements, and those results were checked against IGoR. In a later analysis, hypergeometric tests were used to score TCR-TCR, TCR-HLA and TCR-CMV co-occurrence, with a repertoire-size bias correction applied to TCR pairs. To estimate false discovery rates, a later analysis permuted the HLA or CMV assignments 20 times. A later analysis grouped co-occurring TCRs with DBSCAN, adding TCRdist sequence similarity when clustering within HLA-allele-positive subsets. For co-occurrence clustering, repertoires with fewer than 30,000 or more than 120,000 public chains were excluded, along with five repertoires with anomalous nucleotide sharing. The clones in this table, taken by TCRdb from immuneACCESS, are in-frame only. Not every clone is retained; where verified, under half of the shortfall comes from an unresolved V gene, and the cause of the rest is unknown. D and trimming were read from the DNA, whereas the V and J calls and clone size are those reported in that table. Counted in this sample were around 130,000 clones; roughly 70% of them appeared once. Less than 3.5% of the sample lies in the top ten.

The germline V gene (reference sequence) gives CDR1 as MNHEY and CDR2 as SMNVEV. The CDR3 holds 14 amino acids from the cysteine to the phenylalanine. Solely the CDR3 DNA is kept, with 42 bases framed from the first base. The data stem from a study of cytomegalovirus exposure and HLA in healthy donors (dated by TCRdb to 2015 to 2018). Describing the broader study: According to an earlier analysis of a few hundred of the donors, about 170 million T cells yielded roughly 100 million unique TCR beta sequences and around 300 Gb of sequence data. An early release that covered about 600 HLA-typed donors contained approximately 290 gigabases of sequencing data and about 84 million unique TCR sequences. Of the roughly 420 genotyped donors, 80% to 90% were placed in the genetic ancestry cluster associated with self-reported Caucasian donors. The study aimed to test whether cataloging public T cell receptors could reveal signatures of past pathogen exposure. The study used immunosequencing to profile the T cell repertoires of about 670 subjects and linked those repertoires to cytomegalovirus serostatus. A separate validation cohort of roughly 110 different subjects was used in addition to the roughly 720-subject first cohort. To predict cytomegalovirus infection status, the study brought together high-throughput TCR immunosequencing, statistical association of individual TCRs with disease status, and machine learning. In a later analysis, previously published TCR beta repertoires from roughly 710 donors were re-analyzed and high-resolution HLA genotyping was added so that TCR occurrence patterns could be studied. Rather than drawing on any new phenotypic data, the later analysis identified candidate immune exposures from TCR beta sequences and the way those sequences occurred across donors. An earlier analysis of 587 of the donors used high-throughput TCR beta sequencing to judge whether each TCR beta V gene segment behaved as functional or pseudogenic. Alongside the repertoire data, information on donor age, sex, ethnicity and CMV serostatus was compiled. A later genetic analysis took genome-wide SNP genotypes for about 55% of the roughly 700 donors and used that subset as a discovery cohort. All discovery cohort repertoires had been generated using a single sequencing platform. Class I and class II HLA loci were covered by the typing at four-digit resolution. Typing coverage differed by locus: A, B, C, DRB1 and DQB1 were typed in about 620-640 donors, DQA1 in 500 to 550, DPA1 in around 580, and DPB1 in 400 to 490. A few DR-DQ haplotypes were treated as single units for association and clustering because of strong linkage in the cohort. Among some 410 genotyped donors of the cohort, an average of about 240,000 unique TCR beta nucleotide sequences was sequenced per donor, of which about 20% were non-productive.

The cohort consisted of 650 to 850 healthy bone marrow donors. Cohort members were all nominally healthy when sampled, although unrecorded immune exposures were likely present. The donor was CMV seropositive and belonged to the group of about 290 seropositive cohort members. A peripheral blood sample was collected from each donor, and TCR beta sequencing was performed on peripheral blood mononuclear cells. The Qiagen DNeasy Blood Extraction Kit was used to extract genomic DNA from the blood cell samples. General study outcomes and caveats: A cluster of highly shared sequence variants was judged likely to be a technical artifact of the sequencing pipeline. In this cohort, only TCR beta chains were sequenced, and detectable features were limited by the absence of alpha or paired-chain data. Several of the top co-occurrence clusters appeared to be linked to parvovirus B19, influenza, CMV and Epstein-Barr virus, according to a later analysis. A further reported finding was that TCR beta sequences accurately predicted the HLA-A and HLA-B alleles for most subjects in the first cohort. HLA typing was unavailable for some donors at each locus, so association tests used only the typed subset. Some IMGT-functional V segments, including TRBV6-2 and TRBV6-3, could not be told apart with the 87-base-pair reads, so those segments were excluded. Assigning TCR associations to individual alleles was difficult when HLA alleles, especially DR and DQ, strongly co-occurred. The study gave a list of around 170 TCR beta chains associated with cytomegalovirus. In an earlier analysis of some 550 of the donors, most TCR beta V segments were observed in productive rearrangements about 87% or about 30% of the time, broadly matching IMGT annotations. In a later genetic analysis, fewer N-insertions in productive TCRs were reported among donors in an Asian-associated ancestry cluster than the approximately 670-donor mean. Across donors, most TCR sequences were observed very rarely, whereas some public TCRs were present in many individuals. Correlated functional status among segregating V segments might be attributable to linkage disequilibrium, but an unknown experimental factor could not be ruled out. According to a later analysis, TCR association rates differed among HLA loci, with DRB1 alleles showing the most associated TCRs and HLA-C alleles showing the fewest. In vitro tests confirmed that a few of the cytomegalovirus-associated TCR beta chains recognize cytomegalovirus antigens. For the cohort, immune exposure information was limited to CMV serostatus. A later analysis found that most CMV-associated TCR beta chains appeared HLA-restricted, with HLA associations seemingly driven largely by CMV exposure. In a later analysis, about 17,000 TCR beta sequences were associated with specific HLA alleles at a false discovery rate of 0.05. The classifier was reported to diagnose cytomegalovirus status with high specificity and sensitivity in both the original cohort and the validation cohort. Because counts were too low, roughly 17 rarely observed V segments, including chromosome 9 orphons, were left out of the earlier analysis of a few hundred of the donors. Compared with equally common non-associated chains, HLA-associated TCR beta chains in a later analysis were more clonally expanded and had lower generation probabilities. V-gene and J-gene trimming of TCR beta chains was associated with a missense DCLRE1C variant in a later genetic analysis, and the association was replicated in an independent cohort. The presence/absence analyses assumed that sequencing depth was roughly uniform across donors, and that assumption may not be true. The authors suggested that the approach could potentially be generalized to other disease states and immunological phenotypes.

The sequence came from a woman between 40 and 50 years old in good health and CMV-seropositive. The chain joins TRBV27 to TRBJ2-5; matching of 5 bases hints at TRBD1 as the D gene. The DNA end is a closer match to TRBJ2-7, so the J assignment may be wrong. Material: PBMCs. This receptor carries the CDR3 CASSEWGGFYEQYF. In nucleotide form, the sequence is TGTGCCAGCAGTGAGTGGGGCGGATTCTACGAGCAGTACTTC.